This record looks at one TCR beta chain sequence and its context. Its antigen is still unknown. Base qualities were left out, and no much larger clone turns up one base away. Using the deep immunoSEQ assay, multiplex PCR amplified TCR CDR3 regions from genomic DNA. For each cell subset, the extracted genomic DNA was distributed evenly across all wells of several immunoSEQ 96-well plates, and each plate served as one replicate. Each replicate PCR for sorted subsets received around 200 ng genomic DNA, equal to tens of thousands of T cell genomes. Purified libraries were measured with a Qubit 3.0 fluorometer, size-checked on a Bioanalyzer 2100, and measured again with the KAPA Library Quantification kit. A separate single-read 150-cycle Illumina NextSeq 550 flow cell was used to sequence each immunoSEQ 96-well plate. As for the original processing: Because only junctional sequences without quality scores were contained in the immunoSEQ output, filtering matching that applied to full-length reads could not be performed. To assign V/J genes and CDR3, sequences were annotated against IMGT germline references using PyIR, a Python wrapper for IgBLAST v1.9. Reads were removed for weak V/J assignments (E-value above 1e-6), missing CDR3, stop codons, out-of-frame junctions, or ambiguous translated residues. A V3J clonotype was defined by an identical inferred V gene, J gene, and CDR3 amino acid sequence. Percentage overlap between repertoires was calculated by dividing the number of shared unique clonotypes by the size of the smaller repertoire. Richness of each repertoire was evaluated using RTK rarefaction, the Chao1 estimator, and Recon v2.1 estimates of unobserved clonotypes. Generation probabilities for all TCRbeta clonotypes obtained by the gDNA method from a handful of donors were computed using OLGA. In TCRdb, the immuneACCESS table is reduced to in-frame sequences with V and J assigned. These tables do not hold every clone; where another copy was compared, an unresolved V gene accounts for under half, and the others remain unexplained. V and J calls and clone size are given by that table; D and trimming were obtained from the DNA. For this sample the table gives millions of clones, of which 85% to 95% were detected only once. More than 0.1% of the sample is held by the ten biggest clonotypes.

The data originate from a study of shared clonotypes between healthy human individuals (dated by TCRdb to 2019 to 2021). About the full investigation: The cohort comprised two women and three men aged 18 to 49 years. Different laboratories and diverse techniques were used to prepare libraries and sequence TCR repertoires, to increase sequencing depth and limit assay-specific biases. Between about 0.94 and 10 billion PBMCs per donor were obtained by leukapheresis. To estimate repertoire size and how much clonotype sharing occurs between individuals, the study deeply sequenced the blood TCR repertoires of five healthy adults. Per donor, three plates each were used for CD4 naive and CD4 memory, two for CD8 naive, and one for CD8 memory. General conclusions and limits of the study: Rarefaction of sorted-subset datasets indicated incomplete sequencing despite the large sequencing depth. Compared with non-shared clonotypes, clonotypes shared by all four sorted-subset donors had higher generation probabilities. Sampling was restricted to blood, and TCR repertoires in tissue are likely to differ from TCR repertoires in blood. Based on pairwise subsampling, the degree of clonotype sharing among donors was expected to be affected by sequencing depth. Larger estimated clonotype richness was generally found for naive subsets than for memory subsets. The small number of donors limited the genetic and exposure-history diversity represented. When a handful of donors were compared, the shared fraction of clonotypes was about 5.4% for naive CD4, roughly 3.3% for naive CD8, 2.3% for memory CD4, and 0.35% to 0.4% for memory CD8.

The donors were healthy, HIV-negative adults who had no recently reported acute infections or vaccinations. Every donor was a Caucasian adult residing in Nashville, Tennessee, USA. CD4+ T cells were enriched by magnetic negative selection, after which naive cells were positively selected on CD45RA and the negative fraction was taken as the memory subset. After blood collection by leukapheresis, PBMCs were isolated using Ficoll-Histopaque density gradient centrifugation and then cryopreserved in the vapor phase of liquid nitrogen. Purity and quantity of every magnetically sorted T cell population were checked by analytical flow cytometry. From each sorted fraction, genomic DNA was isolated and quantified by UV absorbance on a Nanodrop 2000c. The germline V gene provides CDR1 MDHEN and CDR2 SYDVKM. The CDR3 numbers 15 residues from cysteine through phenylalanine. Just CDR3 DNA is preserved here, 45 bases in frame from base 1. Trimming removed 3 bases from V and 3 bases from J; the gene matches leave 3 bases unexplained.

The chain is assembled from TRBV28 and TRBJ1-3, and TRBD1 matches 9 of the central bases. Material for sequencing was naive CD4+ T cells sorted from blood. Read against the paper, the sample's cell subset or site label means: CD45RA+ positively selected. The receptor was derived from a man aged 18 to 35 in good health. The CDR3 has the sequence CASSFGGQGGNTIYF. Here is the DNA: TGTGCCAGCAGTTTCGGGGGACAGGGTGGAAACACCATATATTTT.